A single TCR beta chain is shown here with its context. The data were taken from a study of technical replicates of blood from several donors. The protocol was immunoSEQ multiplex PCR, while the TCRdb copy is restricted to in-frame clones and leaves out a portion. In the table there are more than 80,000 clones, 90% to 98% of which are singletons. V was pared by 6 bases and J by 3 bases, with 5 bases of the junction left unmatched. CDR3 length equals 13 residues. Germline V gene data show CDR1 as KGHSH and CDR2 as LQKENI. The sequenced sample consisted of T cells isolated from PBMCs. The source is a human donor in good health. The chain uses TRBV18 and TRBJ2-7; 7 bases align to TRBD1. The CDR3 region is CASSPRQGYEQYF. The CDR3 DNA reads as TGTGCCAGCTCCCCGAGACAGGGCTACGAGCAGTACTTC. The full variable domain, with the rest looked up from reference TRBV18 and TRBJ2-7, is NAGVMQNPRHLVRRRGQEARLRCSPMKGHSHVYWYRQLPEEGLKFMVYLQKENIIDESGMPKERFSAEFPKEGPSILRIQQVVRGDSAAYFCASSPRQGYEQYFGPGTRLTVT.